Listed below are T cell receptor beta chains from one sample, sequenced in a study of T-cell memory formation after mild COVID-19. TCRdb reprocessed the 5' RACE reads via MiXCR and lists one record per CDR3 protein. The table records 200,000 to 250,000 distinct CDR3 sequences, approximately 9% of them present only once. What was sequenced was PBMCs or a T cell subset sorted from them (not recorded which). Receptors were obtained from a man aged 18 to 29 who had mild COVID-19 (a few samples of this study predate the infection). Cell type and time point are not known. Both conserved end residues are part of each CDR3. Fields, in order: D gene, J gene, V gene, clone size, CDR3 length, CDR3 protein, CDR3 DNA. The D gene is left open where the match is weak. Only part of the rows carry a size: once, few, many, or a class if the clone is expanded.

NA TRBJ2-1 TRBV27 many 12 CASSLWGNEQFF TGTGCCAGCAGCTTATGGGGAAATGAGCAGTTCTTC
TRBD1 TRBJ2-5 TRBV7-3 once 13 CASSRTGGETQYF TGTGCCAGCAGCCGGACAGGGGGGGAGACCCAGTACTTC
NA TRBJ2-3 TRBV2 NA 12 CARARSTDTQYF TGTGCCAGGGCACGGTCGACAGATACGCAGTATTTT
NA TRBJ2-1 TRBV3-1 NA 13 CASGVSGNNEQFF TGTGCCAGCGGCGTTTCAGGGAACAATGAGCAGTTCTTC
NA TRBJ2-4 TRBV20-1 few 12 CSAGLAKNIQYF TGCAGTGCGGGTTTAGCCAAAAACATTCAGTACTTC
NA TRBJ2-2 TRBV7-8 few 14 CASSLALQTGELFF TGTGCCAGCAGCTTAGCGCTACAAACCGGGGAGCTGTTTTTT
NA TRBJ2-3 TRBV24-1 many 15 CATPGTEDSTDTQYF TGTGCCACCCCCGGGACTGAAGATAGCACAGATACGCAGTATTTT
TRBD2 TRBJ2-5 TRBV20-1 NA 14 CSAREGLAGETQYF TGCAGTGCTAGAGAGGGACTAGCGGGGGAGACCCAGTACTTC
TRBD2 TRBJ2-7 TRBV18 NA 16 CASSPNSGGASYEQYF TGTGCCAGCTCACCCAATAGCGGGGGGGCCTCCTACGAGCAGTACTTC
TRBD2 TRBJ2-2 TRBV7-2 many 15 CASSQRSGDTGELFF TGTGCCAGCAGCCAACGTAGCGGGGACACCGGGGAGCTGTTTTTT
NA TRBJ2-2 TRBV21-1 many 16 CASSKEERPYTGELFF TGTGCCAGCAGCAAAGAGGAGCGGCCTTACACCGGGGAGCTGTTTTTT
TRBD2 TRBJ2-1 TRBV4-1 NA 16 CASSQDRGGADNEQFF TGCGCCAGCAGCCAAGATCGGGGGGGCGCCGACAATGAGCAGTTCTTC
TRBD1 TRBJ1-2 TRBV4-1 NA 16 CASSQDWTGQGNGYTF TGCGCCAGCAGCCAAGATTGGACGGGACAGGGGAATGGCTACACCTTC
TRBD2 TRBJ2-2 TRBV12-3/TRBV12-4 many 15 CASSLRLAGTGELFF TGTGCCAGCAGTTTACGACTAGCTGGCACCGGGGAGCTGTTTTTT
TRBD1 TRBJ1-1 TRBV10-3 few 13 CAISGQGRTEAFF TGTGCCATCAGTGGACAGGGGCGGACTGAAGCTTTCTTT
TRBD2 TRBJ2-1 TRBV30 NA 15 CAWTSGGAVWSEQFF TGTGCCTGGACTAGCGGGGGGGCCGTATGGAGCGAGCAGTTCTTC
NA TRBJ1-4 TRBV15 few 15 CATSRARARGEKLFF TGTGCCACCAGCAGAGCCCGGGCCAGAGGAGAAAAACTGTTTTTT
NA TRBJ1-2 TRBV7-2 NA 15 CASSLGGSQVGGYTF TGTGCCAGCAGCTTAGGGGGCAGCCAAGTTGGAGGCTACACCTTC
TRBD1 TRBJ2-1 TRBV27 NA 13 CASSSQMTGKQFF TGTGCCAGCAGTAGCCAGATGACAGGGAAGCAGTTCTTC
NA TRBJ2-3 TRBV4-3 few 14 CASSPGRYTDTQYF TGCGCCAGCAGCCCGGGGCGGTACACAGATACGCAGTATTTT
TRBD2 TRBJ2-1 TRBV15 few 16 CATSSLGLAGDNEQFF TGTGCCACCAGCAGCTTAGGACTAGCGGGGGACAATGAGCAGTTCTTC
NA TRBJ1-1 TRBV7-9 NA 14 CASSPPWVNTEAFF TGTGCCAGCAGCCCGCCGTGGGTTAACACTGAAGCTTTCTTT
TRBD2 TRBJ2-3 TRBV7-2 NA 16 CASSLGTSGGADTQYF TGTGCCAGCAGCCTGGGGACTAGCGGGGGGGCGGATACGCAGTATTTT
NA TRBJ1-5 TRBV30 many 13 CAWSVAANQPQHF TGTGCCTGGAGTGTGGCAGCTAATCAGCCCCAGCATTTT
NA TRBJ2-5 TRBV27 many 14 CASSLSWGDQTQYF TGTGCCAGCAGTTTATCGTGGGGGGATCAGACCCAGTACTTC
NA TRBJ2-5 TRBV5-1 few 13 CASSLYVGETQYF TGCGCCAGCAGCCTTTACGTGGGAGAGACCCAGTACTTC
TRBD1 TRBJ1-1 TRBV6-5 many 13 CASGNRGNTEAFF TGTGCCAGCGGAAACAGGGGGAACACTGAAGCTTTCTTT
NA TRBJ2-3 TRBV4-3 NA 13 CASSQDRPDTQYF TGCGCCAGCAGCCAAGATAGGCCAGATACGCAGTATTTT
NA TRBJ1-1 TRBV20-1 few 13 CSAPSGVETEAFF TGCAGTGCGCCCTCGGGGGTGGAGACTGAAGCTTTCTTT
NA TRBJ2-3 TRBV7-2 NA 13 CASSLGPLGTQYF TGTGCCAGCAGCTTAGGGCCCCTAGGCACGCAGTATTTT
NA TRBJ2-7 TRBV7-9 many 16 CASSQRGETRSYEQYF TGTGCCAGCAGCCAGAGGGGAGAGACGCGCTCCTACGAGCAGTACTTC
NA TRBJ1-5 TRBV15 NA 17 CATSRARGEVRNQPQHF TGTGCCACCAGCAGAGCTAGAGGGGAAGTACGGAATCAGCCCCAGCATTTT
TRBD1 TRBJ2-7 TRBV5-1 many 17 CASSPAGTGGRSYEQYF TGCGCCAGCAGCCCCGCCGGGACAGGGGGCCGGTCCTACGAGCAGTACTTC
NA TRBJ1-1 TRBV11-2 few 17 CASSLAGRGARSTEAFF TGTGCCAGCAGCTTAGCGGGGCGTGGGGCTCGATCCACTGAAGCTTTCTTT
TRBD2 TRBJ2-1 TRBV6-6 few 13 CASSLAGANEQFF TGTGCCAGCAGTCTAGCGGGGGCCAATGAGCAGTTCTTC
TRBD1 TRBJ2-1 TRBV7-9 few 14 CASSTRGQYNEQFF TGTGCCAGCAGCACCAGGGGGCAATACAATGAGCAGTTCTTC
NA TRBJ1-1 TRBV5-4 few 12 CASSSGATEAFF TGTGCCAGCAGCTCGGGGGCTACTGAAGCTTTCTTT
NA TRBJ2-1 TRBV4-3 NA 13 CASSQDAGYEQFF TGCGCCAGCAGCCAAGATGCAGGGTATGAGCAGTTCTTC
NA TRBJ2-7 TRBV29-1 few 13 CSVAAGSVDEQYF TGCAGCGTTGCCGCAGGGTCTGTCGACGAGCAGTACTTC
TRBD2 TRBJ2-3 TRBV7-6 few 16 CASSSPLAGGTDTQYF TGTGCCAGCAGCTCGCCCCTAGCGGGGGGCACAGATACGCAGTATTTT
NA TRBJ2-4 TRBV7-2 once 13 CASRQKGNNIQYF TGTGCCAGCAGACAAAAGGGCAACAACATTCAGTACTTC
NA TRBJ1-3 TRBV5-1 NA 15 CASRYIGGPGNTIYF TGCGCCAGCAGATATATTGGGGGACCTGGAAACACCATATATTTT
TRBD1 TRBJ2-1 TRBV7-9 many 15 CASRNGQGAYNEQFF TGTGCCAGCAGGAACGGACAGGGAGCCTACAATGAGCAGTTCTTC
TRBD2 TRBJ2-3 TRBV5-1 many 14 CASSSGLVTDTQYF TGCGCCAGCAGCTCGGGACTAGTTACAGATACGCAGTATTTT
NA TRBJ1-5 TRBV10-3 few 15 CAISEFPPGGQPQHF TGTGCCATCAGTGAGTTTCCCCCCGGGGGTCAGCCCCAGCATTTT
TRBD2 TRBJ2-3 TRBV4-1 few 16 CASSQIAGKAGDTQYF TGCGCCAGCAGCCAAATAGCGGGGAAGGCGGGAGATACGCAGTATTTT
NA TRBJ1-1 TRBV20-1 few 13 CSARRGGGTEAFF TGCAGTGCGAGGCGAGGGGGAGGGACTGAAGCTTTCTTT
TRBD1 TRBJ1-2 TRBV25-1 NA 11 CASLEGGRYTF TGTGCCAGCCTGGAAGGGGGCCGCTACACCTTC
TRBD1 TRBJ2-2 TRBV4-1 few 16 CASSQVGQGRGGELFF TGCGCCAGCAGCCAAGTCGGACAGGGACGGGGCGGGGAGCTGTTTTTT